These T cell receptor beta chains were read from a single sample in a study of CD8 T cells in ankylosing spondylitis. TCRdb called the 5' RACE reads again in MiXCR, with one record for every CDR3 protein. The sample records about 130,000 distinct CDR3 sequences, about 6.7% being singletons. Specimen: blood, either unsorted or a sorted T cell fraction (not recorded which). The receptors here all came from a female donor with ankylosing spondylitis or in good health (not recorded which). CDR3s include the opening cysteine and the closing phenylalanine or tryptophan. Each record gives: J gene, D gene, clone size, V gene, CDR3 DNA, CDR3 protein. D genes are given only for firm matches. Some rows mark clone size as missing; the rest say once, few, many or name a class of expanded clone.

TRBJ2-1 TRBD2 many TRBV20-1 TGCAGTGTGGGGCTAGCGGGGGCGAGCTCCTACAATGAGCAGTTCTTC CSVGLAGASSYNEQFF
TRBJ1-6 TRBD1 NA TRBV18 TGTGCCAGCTCACCGAATTCCCCCAAGACAGGGAACCCCCTCCACTTT CASSPNSPKTGNPLHF
TRBJ1-1 NA many TRBV11-2 TGTGCCAGCAGCGTAAGACAGATCATGAACACTGAAGCTTTCTTT CASSVRQIMNTEAFF
TRBJ2-7 TRBD1 few TRBV29-1 TGCAGCGTTGAAGAGGCAGGGGGCTACGAGCAGTACTTC CSVEEAGGYEQYF
TRBJ1-6 NA many TRBV7-6 TGTGCCAGCAGCTCCTTAGGGAGGCCTAATTCACCCCTCCACTTT CASSSLGRPNSPLHF
TRBJ2-7 TRBD1 many TRBV29-1 TGCAGCGTCGGACAGGTGACCTACGAGCAGTACTTC CSVGQVTYEQYF
TRBJ1-2 NA NA TRBV20-1 TGCAGTGCTAGCTCAGGGAGCGGCTATGGCTACACCTTC CSASSGSGYGYTF
TRBJ1-2 NA NA TRBV11-2 TGTGCCAGCAGCGTGGGGGGGACCCGGGAAGGCTACACCTTC CASSVGGTREGYTF
TRBJ2-3 NA many TRBV10-3 TGTGCCATCATGCAGGGGAGGCCAGATACGCAGTATTTT CAIMQGRPDTQYF
TRBJ1-4 TRBD1 many TRBV5-1 TGCGCCAGCAGCTTGGGTGGGGACAGAGCAACTAATGAAAAACTGTTTTTT CASSLGGDRATNEKLFF
TRBJ2-3 NA many TRBV7-9 TGTGCCAGCACCCCAGTCGAAGCGATCAAGTCCACGCAGTATTTT CASTPVEAIKSTQYF
TRBJ2-7 NA many TRBV5-1 TGCGCCAGCAGGGGGGGAGGACCCTACGAGCAGTACTTC CASRGGGPYEQYF
TRBJ2-5 TRBD2 many TRBV4-2 TGTGCCAGCAGCCAAACTAGCGGTACCCAAGAGACCCAGTACTTC CASSQTSGTQETQYF
TRBJ2-3 NA few TRBV7-2 TGTGCCAGCAGCATGGACGGGGGAAGCACAGATACGCAGTATTTT CASSMDGGSTDTQYF
TRBJ1-5 NA many TRBV4-1 TGCGCCAGCAGCCAAGTTAGTTTACAGGGAGGACGGCGGTATCAGCCCCAGCATTTT CASSQVSLQGGRRYQPQHF
TRBJ1-5 NA many TRBV11-2 TGTGCCAGCAGCCCTCAGAGCAATCAGCCCCAGCATTTT CASSPQSNQPQHF
TRBJ2-4 NA many TRBV2 TGTGCCAGCAGTGAAGAGCGCGGCAGTCAAAACATTCAGTACTTC CASSEERGSQNIQYF
TRBJ1-2 NA many TRBV6-1 TGTGCCAGCAGTCCAACGCGCAACAGGGCCAACTATGGCTACACCTTC CASSPTRNRANYGYTF
TRBJ2-1 TRBD1 few TRBV20-1 TGCAGTGCTAGACCTAACAGGGGAGACATGGACAATGAGCAGTTCTTC CSARPNRGDMDNEQFF
TRBJ2-5 NA few TRBV7-6 TGTGCCAGCAGCTTAGCAACAGGGCCGGAGACCCAGTACTTC CASSLATGPETQYF
TRBJ1-3 NA NA TRBV5-1 TGCGCCAGCAGCTTGGAAGGAGCTCGGTCTGGAACCACCATATATTTT CASSLEGARSGTTIYF
TRBJ2-3 NA many TRBV5-1 TGCGCCAGCAGCTTGGACGGGGTTGAAACAGATACGCAGTATTTT CASSLDGVETDTQYF